Listed below are T cell receptor beta chains from one sample, sequenced in a study of human T cells and chemical hapten exposure. TCRdb analysed the RACE reads with MiXCR anew, one entry per CDR3 protein. This sample yields over 55,000 distinct CDR3 sequences, of which around 12% are seen a single time; 2.4% belongs to the top ten. Sequences were derived from whole blood, sampled in connection with sensitization to the hapten diphenylcyclopropenone (DPC). The source of these receptors is a man aged 25 to 40 with alopecia areata. Some clones in this sample may be carry-over from other donors' samples. Each CDR3 is given with its conserved first and last residue. D genes are given only for firm matches. Not every row has a clone size; where given, it reads once, few, many or a size class.

CDR3 length: 19
J gene: TRBJ2-1
V gene: TRBV7-3
clone size: many
D gene: .
CDR3 DNA: TGTGCCAGCAGTCACCAGGGGGGACCCTCCGGTAGGTCCTACAATGAGCAGTTCTTC
CDR3 protein: CASSHQGGPSGRSYNEQFF

CDR3 length: 12
J gene: TRBJ2-1
V gene: TRBV2
clone size: many
D gene: .
CDR3 DNA: TGTGCCAGCAACGAGGGGTACAATGAGCAGTTCTTC
CDR3 protein: CASNEGYNEQFF

CDR3 length: 16
J gene: TRBJ2-7
V gene: TRBV9
clone size: many
D gene: TRBD1
CDR3 DNA: TGTGCCAGCAGCGTAGACCCGGGACAGGGTACCTACGAGCAGTACTTC
CDR3 protein: CASSVDPGQGTYEQYF

CDR3 length: 12
J gene: TRBJ2-1
V gene: TRBV2
clone size: few
D gene: .
CDR3 DNA: TGTGCCAGCAGTGGACCGCCCTCTGGGCAGTTCTTC
CDR3 protein: CASSGPPSGQFF

CDR3 length: 14
J gene: TRBJ2-5
V gene: TRBV7-6
clone size: few
D gene: TRBD2
CDR3 DNA: TGTGCCAGCAGCTTAGTAGGCGGGGGAGAGACCCAGTACTTC
CDR3 protein: CASSLVGGGETQYF

CDR3 length: 11
J gene: TRBJ1-2
V gene: TRBV28
clone size: many
D gene: .
CDR3 DNA: TGTGCCAGCAGTGGTCAGGGTATCCACACCTTC
CDR3 protein: CASSGQGIHTF

CDR3 length: 15
J gene: TRBJ2-1
V gene: TRBV6-5
clone size: many
D gene: TRBD2
CDR3 DNA: TGTGCCAGCTCCTCTAGCGGGGGGCCATACAATGAGCAGTTCTTC
CDR3 protein: CASSSSGGPYNEQFF

CDR3 length: 15
J gene: TRBJ1-6
V gene: TRBV4-2
clone size: many
D gene: .
CDR3 DNA: TGTGCCAGCAGCCAAGCGGACACTTATAATTCACCCCTCCACTTT
CDR3 protein: CASSQADTYNSPLHF

CDR3 length: 12
J gene: TRBJ2-1
V gene: TRBV14
clone size: many
D gene: .
CDR3 DNA: TGTGCCAGCAGCCTTGTATACAATGAGCAGTTCTTC
CDR3 protein: CASSLVYNEQFF

CDR3 length: 14
J gene: TRBJ1-1
V gene: TRBV18
clone size: .
D gene: .
CDR3 DNA: TGTGCCAGCTCACTCCAGGATTTGAACACTGAAGCTTTCTTT
CDR3 protein: CASSLQDLNTEAFF

CDR3 length: 12
J gene: TRBJ2-5
V gene: TRBV7-9
clone size: .
D gene: TRBD1
CDR3 DNA: TGTGCCAGCAGCGTGGACAGGGAGACCCAGTACTTC
CDR3 protein: CASSVDRETQYF

CDR3 length: 18
J gene: TRBJ2-6
V gene: TRBV9
clone size: .
D gene: TRBD2
CDR3 DNA: TGTTCCAGCAGCGTAGCTAGGGGAGGGGACTCTGGGGCCAACGTCCTGACTTTC
CDR3 protein: CSSSVARGGDSGANVLTF

CDR3 length: 18
J gene: TRBJ2-3
V gene: TRBV28
clone size: many
D gene: TRBD2
CDR3 DNA: TGTGCCAGCAGGCAAGCGGGGGGCTACACGGCAGGCACAGATACGCAGTATTTT
CDR3 protein: CASRQAGGYTAGTDTQYF

CDR3 length: 15
J gene: TRBJ1-1
V gene: TRBV28
clone size: .
D gene: .
CDR3 DNA: .
CDR3 protein: CASSSSTGINAEAFF

CDR3 length: 15
J gene: TRBJ1-5
V gene: TRBV4-1
clone size: few
D gene: .
CDR3 DNA: TGCGCCAGCAGCCAAGATAGCCGCTATAATCAGCCCCAGCATTTT
CDR3 protein: CASSQDSRYNQPQHF

CDR3 length: 13
J gene: TRBJ1-2
V gene: TRBV28
clone size: few
D gene: .
CDR3 DNA: TGTGCCGGTAGACAGAAATCCTCCTATGGCTACACCTTC
CDR3 protein: CAGRQKSSYGYTF

CDR3 length: 15
J gene: TRBJ2-4
V gene: TRBV7-2
clone size: few
D gene: .
CDR3 DNA: TGTGCCAGCTGCTCGGACCCAGGGTCCCCAAACATTCAGTACTTC
CDR3 protein: CASCSDPGSPNIQYF

CDR3 length: 19
J gene: TRBJ2-6
V gene: TRBV7-3
clone size: few
D gene: .
CDR3 DNA: TGTGCCAGCAGCTTAAGAGCGTTACTTCCCGGCTCTGGGGCCAACGTCCTGACTTTC
CDR3 protein: CASSLRALLPGSGANVLTF

CDR3 length: 15
J gene: TRBJ2-3
V gene: TRBV7-2
clone size: .
D gene: .
CDR3 DNA: TGTGCCAGCAGCTTAACCCCCGCTAGCACAGATACGCAGTATTTT
CDR3 protein: CASSLTPASTDTQYF

CDR3 length: 15
J gene: TRBJ1-4
V gene: TRBV27
clone size: .
D gene: .
CDR3 DNA: TGTGCCAGCAGCTTCAAGGGACTGGCTAATGAAAAACTGTTTTTT
CDR3 protein: CASSFKGLANEKLFF

CDR3 length: 14
J gene: TRBJ2-7
V gene: TRBV3-1
clone size: few
D gene: .
CDR3 DNA: TGTGCCAGCACGGGTAGGGGTGATTCCTACGAGCAGTACTTC
CDR3 protein: CASTGRGDSYEQYF

CDR3 length: 15
J gene: TRBJ2-6
V gene: TRBV20-1
clone size: many
D gene: TRBD1
CDR3 DNA: TGCAGTGCTTCGACAGGGAGCTCTGGGGCCAACGTCCTGACTTTC
CDR3 protein: CSASTGSSGANVLTF